A selection of T cell receptor beta chains follows, all from one sample in a study of blood T cell repertoires in COVID-19. The repertoire was sequenced with immunoSEQ multiplex PCR; TCRdb's copy has only in-frame clones and lacks some. Altogether some 230,000 clones are present, about 88% being singletons, with the ten largest covering roughly 10%. Sequenced: peripheral blood. These receptors originate from a woman in her 50s with COVID-19, enrolled during active disease. Each CDR3 is given with its conserved first and last residue. D genes are given only for firm matches. Size tells how often a clone was seen (once, few, many) or the class of an expanded clone, and some rows leave it out.

V gene	CDR3 length	D gene	J gene	clone size	CDR3 DNA	CDR3 protein
TRBV9	16	NA	TRBJ1-2	NA	TGTGCCAGCAGCTTCGACAAACAGAGGAGGAACTATGGCTACACCTTC	CASSFDKQRRNYGYTF
TRBV28	13	NA	TRBJ1-1	NA	TGTGCCAGCAGTTTAGGAGGGAACACTGAAGCTTTCTTT	CASSLGGNTEAFF
TRBV7-9	15	NA	TRBJ1-2	NA	TGTGCCAGCAGCCCAGGGGCGGGGGCTACCTATGGCTACACCTTC	CASSPGAGATYGYTF
TRBV2	15	TRBD1	TRBJ2-5	NA	TGTGCCAGCAAGCCCCGGGACAGGGGGCTCGAGACCCAGTACTTC	CASKPRDRGLETQYF
TRBV4-1	14	NA	TRBJ1-2	few	TGCGCCAGCAGCCAAGTCGACAGCCCCTATGGCTACACCTTC	CASSQVDSPYGYTF
TRBV19	16	NA	TRBJ2-3	NA	TGTGCCAGTAAGCGGGTCGGGACCCAGAGAACAGATACGCAGTATTTT	CASKRVGTQRTDTQYF
TRBV9	14	TRBD1	TRBJ1-2	NA	TGTGCCAGCAGCGTGGGACAGGGGGCACGCGGCTACACCTTC	CASSVGQGARGYTF
TRBV12-3/TRBV12-4	12	NA	TRBJ1-5	NA	TGTGCCAGCAGTTTAGAGGAAGGAGCCCAGCATTTT	CASSLEEGAQHF
TRBV30	12	NA	TRBJ1-5	NA	TGTGCCTGGAACAGGGTCAATCAGCCCCAGCATTTT	CAWNRVNQPQHF
TRBV28	16	TRBD2	TRBJ2-5	NA	TGTGCCAGCAGTTCCCAACCAGCGGGGGGGAGGGAGACCCAGTACTTC	CASSSQPAGGRETQYF
TRBV9	16	NA	TRBJ2-5	NA	TGTGCCAGCAGCGTAGCTGTCCAGGGGCGAAAAGAGACCCAGTACTTC	CASSVAVQGRKETQYF
TRBV20-1	15	TRBD1	TRBJ2-3	NA	TGCAGTGCTAGTAGGGCCAGGGGGCGCACAGATACGCAGTATTTT	CSASRARGRTDTQYF
TRBV19	15	TRBD1	TRBJ1-5	NA	TGTGCCAGTAGTCTAGGGGGCGCGAGAAATCAGCCCCAGCATTTT	CASSLGGARNQPQHF
TRBV19	12	NA	TRBJ1-1	NA	TGTGCCAGTAGAGACAGGAACACTGAAGCTTTCTTT	CASRDRNTEAFF
TRBV4-2	16	NA	TRBJ2-1	NA	TGTGCCAGCAGCCAAGAGGGCCGAACCTCCTACAATGAGCAGTTCTTC	CASSQEGRTSYNEQFF
TRBV3-1/TRBV3-2	15	NA	TRBJ2-3	once	TGTGCCAGCAGCGCCGAGACCTCAGGTGCAGATACGCAGTATTTT	CASSAETSGADTQYF
TRBV6-6	16	NA	TRBJ1-2	NA	TGTGCCAGCAGTTACTCCAACTTCAGGGAGGACTATGGCTACACCTTC	CASSYSNFREDYGYTF
TRBV7-2	15	NA	TRBJ1-1	NA	TGTGCCAGCAGCCCACGACAGATTATGAACACTGAAGCTTTCTTT	CASSPRQIMNTEAFF
TRBV11-2	13	NA	TRBJ2-1	NA	TGTGCCAGCCGGGAAACACTCCACAATGAGCAGTTCTTC	CASRETLHNEQFF
TRBV18	13	NA	TRBJ2-5	NA	TGTGCCAGCTCACTACAGGGTCAGAAGACCCAGTACTTC	CASSLQGQKTQYF
TRBV11-2	14	NA	TRBJ1-4	NA	TGTGCCAGCAGCCCCGCGGGGGGGGGATCAGAGCTGTTTTTT	CASSPAGGGSELFF
TRBV13	15	TRBD2	TRBJ2-1	NA	TGTGCCAGCAGAAAAGCGGGGGGGAACTACAATGAGCAGTTCTTC	CASRKAGGNYNEQFF